This T cell receptor beta chain was sequenced in a study of cytomegalovirus exposure and HLA in healthy donors. Study findings and constraints: The Asian-associated ancestry cluster reportedly had fewer N-insertions than the 666-donor mean in a later analysis. Reportedly, diagnosis of cytomegalovirus status by the classifier showed high specificity and sensitivity.

J gave up 7 bases and V 4 bases, and 6 bases lay outside the gene matches. The CDR3 length is 14 residues. Germline V gene lookup returns CDR1 LNHDA and CDR2 SQIVND (reference sequence). Concerning this clone: Antigen: not known.

Each donor was nominally healthy when sampled (though unrecorded immune exposures were likely). The PCR contained 60 Vbeta and 13 Jbeta primers. The table came from immunoSEQ multiplex PCR; TCRdb's copy has only in-frame clones and leaves some out. This table holds roughly 180,000 clones, 8.5% to 10% found once. The sequence was collected from a woman in her twenties or thirties in good health and CMV-seropositive. The chain couples TRBV19 to TRBJ2-5; 10 positions agree with TRBD1. Input material: PBMCs. As DNA, the CDR3 is TGTGCCAGTAGTAGGACAGGGGGAGGTGGGACCCAGTACTTC. This translates into CASSRTGGGGTQYF. Combining the CDR3 with reference TRBV19 and TRBJ2-5 gives the whole variable domain DGGITQSPKYLFRKEGQNVTLSCEQNLNHDAMYWYRQDPGQGLRLIYYSQIVNDFQKGDIAEGYSVSREKKESFPLTVTSAQKNPTAFYLCASSRTGGGGTQYFGPGTRLLVL.